This T cell receptor beta chain was sequenced in a study of neurological immune-mediated disorders. General study findings and limits: Multiple sclerosis patients had less TCR clonal expansion than even healthy controls, unlike HTLV-1-associated myelopathy. There were no CDR3 amino acid sequences shared by expanded clones across subjects, a result suggesting private repertoires in all groups.

The ends lost 4 bases at V and 8 bases at J; junction bases unmatched: 11. The CDR3 loop spans 15 amino acids. A note on this clonotype: Its antigen is unidentified. The CDR3 carries no conserved terminal phenylalanine or tryptophan, so it likely arises from a read error.

Use was made of some 1 million CD4+ or CD8+ T cells in sorted libraries. cDNA was made by 5'RACE with 10-nucleotide random UMIs. TCRdb re-called the 5' RACE reads with MiXCR, one entry per CDR3 protein. This table has tens of thousands of distinct CDR3 sequences, roughly 15% appearing once. The gene calls are TRBV12-3 or TRBV12-4 and TRBJ2-7; 10 bases are a match to TRBD1. Material for sequencing was CD4+ T cells from blood. This sequence was found in a woman aged 55-70 years with HTLV-1-associated myelopathy (HAM/TSP). In DNA form, the CDR3 reads TGTGCCAGCAGTTACCGGGACAGGGGCCAAGAGAAGCAGTACCTC. Its translation is CASSYRDRGQEKQYL.